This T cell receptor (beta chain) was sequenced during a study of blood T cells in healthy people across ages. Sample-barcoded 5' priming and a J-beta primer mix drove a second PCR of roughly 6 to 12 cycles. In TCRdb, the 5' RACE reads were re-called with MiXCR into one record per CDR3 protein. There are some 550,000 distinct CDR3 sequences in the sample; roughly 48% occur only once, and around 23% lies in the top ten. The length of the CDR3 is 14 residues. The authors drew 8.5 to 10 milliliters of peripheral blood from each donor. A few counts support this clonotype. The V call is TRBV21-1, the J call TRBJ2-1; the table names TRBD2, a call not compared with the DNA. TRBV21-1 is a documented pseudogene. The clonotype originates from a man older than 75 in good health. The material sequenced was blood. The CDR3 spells CASRVPAGNNEQFF. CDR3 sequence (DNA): TGTGCCAGCAGAGTCCCCGCGGGCAACAATGAGCAGTTCTTC.